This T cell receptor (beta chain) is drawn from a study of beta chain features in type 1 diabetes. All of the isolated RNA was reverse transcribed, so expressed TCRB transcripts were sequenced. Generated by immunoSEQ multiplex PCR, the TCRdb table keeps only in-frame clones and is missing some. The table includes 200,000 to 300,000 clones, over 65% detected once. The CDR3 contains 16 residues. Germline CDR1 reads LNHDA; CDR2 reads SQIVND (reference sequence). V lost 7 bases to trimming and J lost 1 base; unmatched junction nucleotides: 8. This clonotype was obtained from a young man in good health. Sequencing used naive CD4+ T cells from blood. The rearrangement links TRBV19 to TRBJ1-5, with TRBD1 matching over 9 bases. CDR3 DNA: TGTGCCAGTACTGACAGGGGGTTGGTAAGCAATCAGCCCCAGCATTTT. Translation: CASTDRGLVSNQPQHF.